This TCR beta chain was captured in a study of blood T cell repertoires in COVID-19. Study-wide context: Some COVID-19 samples were acute and others convalescent; all came from the United States, Italy and Spain. The cDNA or gDNA used as material had been derived from T cells, B-cell-depleted T cells, or PBMCs.

In the source study's methods: Estimates of nucleated cell counts were drawn from the amplification of reference gene primers. Assay: immunoSEQ multiplex PCR; the TCRdb copy retains only in-frame clones and omits some. That table is the source of V, J and clone size, and D and trimming were worked out from the DNA. Seen here are about 200,000 clones, around 87% observed once, and the top ten hold about 9.4%. Germline V gives CDR1 MNHEY, CDR2 SMNVEV (reference sequence). V lost 1 base and J lost 0; bases outside the gene matches: 8. The CDR3 sequence is 18 residues long. The receptor was derived from a woman between 50 and 59 years old with COVID-19, enrolled during active disease. The genes are TRBV27 and TRBJ2-2, with TRBD1 matching over 7 bases. The sample was peripheral blood. CDR3 coding DNA: TGTGCCAGCAGTTTATATAAGGGGACAGTTACGAACACCGGGGAGCTGTTTTTT. This sequence encodes CASSLYKGTVTNTGELFF.